These T cell receptor beta chains were read from a single sample in a study of T cells in Graves' hyperthyroidism and ophthalmopathy. TCRdb processed the multiplex PCR reads anew with MiXCR; each CDR3 protein has one entry. This sample has about 400,000 distinct CDR3 sequences, with roughly an eighth found just once. The sequenced sample was blood. The receptors were sampled from a man over 45 with Graves' ophthalmopathy. The CDR3 runs from the conserved cysteine through the conserved F or W. D genes are given only for firm matches. The size field is filled for only some rows; it gives once, few, many or a size class.

v_call	clone_size	d_call	j_call	cdr3_nt	cdr3_aa
TRBV20-1	few	TRBD2	TRBJ2-2	TGCAGTGCTAGAGATCGCCTAGCGGGAGGCACCGGGGAGCTGTTTTTT	CSARDRLAGGTGELFF
TRBV4-1	-	-	TRBJ2-7	TGCGCCAGCAGCCAAGAGATCCCCAGCTCCTACGAGCAGTACTTC	CASSQEIPSSYEQYF
TRBV25-1	-	-	TRBJ1-1	TGTGCCAGCAGCGCAGGCGGGGGTTTTGAAGCTTTCTTT	CASSAGGGFEAFF
TRBV6-1	few	TRBD2	TRBJ2-3	TGTGCCAGCAGGACTAGCGGGAGTAAAGATACGCAGTATTTT	CASRTSGSKDTQYF
TRBV29-1	-	-	TRBJ2-1	TGCAGCGTTACCACGTTAAACAGGAATGAGTTCTTC	CSVTTLNRNEFF
TRBV28	few	-	TRBJ1-2	TGTGCCAGCAGTTCGTTTAACAGCTATGGCTACACCTTC	CASSSFNSYGYTF
TRBV20-1	many	-	TRBJ2-1	TGCAGTGCTAGTGAGTACATTGGGGACTCCTACAATGAGCAGTTCTTC	CSASEYIGDSYNEQFF
TRBV12-3/TRBV12-4	once	-	TRBJ2-3	TGTGCCAGCAGAAAGGGACCGGGCACAGATACGCAGTATTTT	CASRKGPGTDTQYF
TRBV30	many	-	TRBJ2-3	TGTGCCTGGAGTGTACAGGTGAATACGCAGTATTTT	CAWSVQVNTQYF
TRBV5-1	many	TRBD2	TRBJ2-5	TGCGCCAGCAGCTTGGTAGCGGGAGGGCCCTTTGAGACCCAGTACTTC	CASSLVAGGPFETQYF
TRBV14	many	-	TRBJ1-2	TGTGCCAGCAGCCAAGACAGGTTCCGTGGCTACACCTTC	CASSQDRFRGYTF
TRBV12-3/TRBV12-4	many	TRBD1	TRBJ2-7	TGTGCCAGCAGTTCGACAGGGACCACCTACGAGCAGTACTTC	CASSSTGTTYEQYF
TRBV6-5	few	-	TRBJ2-2	TGTGCCAGCAGTTACTCCCCCCGCACCGGGGAGCTGTTTTTT	CASSYSPRTGELFF
TRBV29-1	many	-	TRBJ2-4	TGCAGCGTTGGGATGTCCAGACAAAACATTCAGTACTTC	CSVGMSRQNIQYF
TRBV6-9	-	TRBD1	TRBJ2-7	TGTGCCAGCAGTTATGGGACAGGGGTTAACGAGCAGTACTTC	CASSYGTGVNEQYF
TRBV2	many	-	TRBJ2-4	TGTGCCAGCAGATTCACCGGGACAATAGCCAAAAACATTCAGTACTTC	CASRFTGTIAKNIQYF
TRBV5-1	-	-	TRBJ1-1	TGCGCCAGCAGCCGGCAAGACAGTAGAGACACTGAAGCTTTCTTT	CASSRQDSRDTEAFF
TRBV9	-	TRBD1	TRBJ2-5	TGTGCCAGCAGCCTAGGGACAGTTGATAAAGAGACCCAGTACTTC	CASSLGTVDKETQYF
TRBV5-1	-	TRBD2	TRBJ2-1	TGCGCCAGCAGCCACGGACTAGCGGGGAATGAGCAGTTCTTC	CASSHGLAGNEQFF
TRBV19	many	TRBD2	TRBJ2-2	TGTGCCAGTACCCAGACTAGCGGGAGGACGAACACCGGGGAGCTGTTTTTT	CASTQTSGRTNTGELFF
TRBV7-2	few	TRBD2	TRBJ2-7	TGTGCCAGCAGCCCCAGAGCGGGAGTACCAATGGGCTCCTACGAGCAGTACTTC	CASSPRAGVPMGSYEQYF
TRBV5-1	many	-	TRBJ2-5	TGCGCCAGCAGCCCCTCCTCGGCGGCGGGAGAGACCCAGTACTTC	CASSPSSAAGETQYF
TRBV5-1	many	-	TRBJ1-3	TGCGCCAGCAGGGCAGACTCTGGAAACACCATATATTTT	CASRADSGNTIYF